This TCR beta chain was retrieved from a study of T-cell reconstitution after alpha-beta-depleted transplantation in children. V dropped 2 bases and J dropped 7; count of bases not matched to a gene: 11. The CDR3 consists of 16 residues. Germline V gene lookup returns CDR1 SGHAT and CDR2 FQDESV (reference sequence). Molecular barcoding with unique molecular identifiers was used for the TCRbeta library. TCRdb re-derived calls from the PCR reads in MiXCR, one entry per CDR3 protein. The sample lists about 610,000 distinct CDR3 sequences, roughly a tenth seen once, with 4% to 5% in the top ten. This receptor was taken from a human donor who donated a stem cell graft to a child with acute myeloid leukemia. This sequence joins TRBV11-1 and TRBJ2-7; 10 bases are a match to TRBD2. The starting material was PBMCs from the stem cell graft donor, obtained from the stem cell graft. The CDR3 loop reads CASSLRTSGSYGEQYF. The CDR3 DNA reads as TGTGCCAGCAGCTTAAGGACTAGCGGATCCTACGGAGAGCAGTACTTC. Together with reference TRBV11-1 and TRBJ2-7, the CDR3 gives the full variable domain: EAEVAQSPRYKITEKSQAVAFWCDPISGHATLYWYRQILGQGPELLVQFQDESVVDDSQLPKDRFSAERLKGVDSTLKIQPAELGDSAMYLCASSLRTSGSYGEQYFGPGTRLTVT.